Listed here are 18 T cell receptor beta chains from one sample, sequenced in a study of beta chain features in type 1 diabetes. TCRB transcripts that were expressed got sequenced, as all of the isolated RNA had been reverse transcribed. The repertoire was sequenced with immunoSEQ multiplex PCR; TCRdb's copy has only in-frame clones and lacks some. The sample has some 150,000 clones, about 10% seen once. The specimen was naive CD4+ T cells from blood. All receptors derive from a man aged 18 to 35 in good health.

V gene TRBV5-1 combines with J gene TRBJ1-2; possibly TRBD1 for D (5 bases). V lost 0 bases, J lost 5 bases, and 8 bases lay in between. There are 13 residues in the CDR3. Germline assignment: CDR1 SGHRS and CDR2 YFSETQ. This CDR3 reads CASSLEQEYGYTF. As DNA, the CDR3 is TGCGCCAGCAGCTTGGAACAGGAGTATGGCTACACCTTC.

The rearrangement joins TRBV11-2 to TRBJ1-6, with 7 positions matching TRBD1. Germline V lookup: CDR1 SGHAT, CDR2 FQNNGV. V lost 6 bases to trimming and J lost 7 bases; unmatched junction nucleotides: 15. The CDR3 sequence is 17 residues long. The CDR3 sequence: CASSSRAIGTENSPLHF. The CDR3 nucleotides are TGTGCCAGCAGTTCCCGCGCGATCGGGACAGAAAATTCACCCCTCCACTTT. Drawing the rest from reference TRBV11-2 and TRBJ1-6, the complete variable domain is EAGVAQSPRYKIIEKRQSVAFWCNPISGHATLYWYQQILGQGPKLLIQFQNNGVVDDSQLPKDRFSAERLKGVDSTLKIQPAKLEDSAVYLCASSSRAIGTENSPLHFGNGTRLTVT.

Only a few counts were recorded for this clone. The chain carries TRBV5-6 and TRBJ2-7; D remains unclear. V was clipped by 1 base and J by 2 bases, with 7 bases between them. Germline CDR1 is SGHDT and CDR2 is YYEEEE. The CDR3 length is 13 residues. The CDR3 DNA reads as TGTGCCAGCAGCTTGACTGGTACCTACGAGCAGTACTTC. It encodes CASSLTGTYEQYF. The full variable domain, with the rest looked up from reference TRBV5-6 and TRBJ2-7, is DAGVTQSPTHLIKTRGQQVTLRCSPKSGHDTVSWYQQALGQGPQFIFQYYEEEERQRGNFPDRFSGHQFPNYSSELNVNALLLGDSALYLCASSLTGTYEQYFGPGTRLTVT.

The V gene is TRBV5-4, the J gene TRBJ2-3; 8 nucleotides line up with TRBD2. V dropped 3 bases and J dropped 5; count of bases not matched to a gene: 5. CDR3 size: 14 residues. Germline lookup yields CDR1 SGHNT and CDR2 YYREEE (reference sequence). CDR3 bases: TGTGCCAGCAGCTCGGGACTAGGGGGAGATACGCAGTATTTT. The encoded protein is CASSSGLGGDTQYF.

This clone was seen more than once but under ten times. V usage is TRBV18 and J usage is TRBJ2-5, with TRBD1 identical over 12 bases. This CDR3 is built from 17 residues. CDR1 and CDR2 (germline): KGHSH, LQKENI. After removal of 1 base from V and 4 bases from J, the junction contained 7 bases not matched to a gene. The CDR3 loop is CASSPLPGQGAGETQYF. CDR3 DNA sequence: TGTGCCAGCTCACCACTTCCGGGACAGGGGGCCGGAGAGACCCAGTACTTC.

The V gene is TRBV7-6, the J gene TRBJ2-5; 11 positions match TRBD1. Germline CDR1 reads SGHVS; CDR2 reads FNYEAQ. V was pared by 6 bases and J by 2 bases, with 5 bases of the junction left unmatched. The CDR3 is 15 amino acids. CDR3 residues: CASRWGTGGQETQYF. The CDR3, as DNA: TGTGCCAGCAGGTGGGGGACAGGGGGACAAGAGACCCAGTACTTC. The full variable domain, its missing parts supplied by reference TRBV7-6 and TRBJ2-5, is GAGVSQSPRYKVTKRGQDVALRCDPISGHVSLYWYRQALGQGPEFLTYFNYEAQQDKSGLPNDRFSAERPEGSISTLTIQRTEQRDSAMYRCASRWGTGGQETQYFGPGTRLLVL.

This clone was recorded a few times. The chain is built from TRBV18 and TRBJ2-7; 9 positions agree with TRBD2. The germline CDR1 and CDR2 sequences are KGHSH and LQKENI. CDR3 length: 14 residues. The trim removed 3 bases at V and 4 bases at J, leaving 4 bases unmatched. CDR3 nucleotide sequence: TGTGCCAGCTCACCCCAGGGACTAGCTTACGAGCAGTACTTC. Its translation is CASSPQGLAYEQYF. Based on the CDR3 plus reference TRBV18 and TRBJ2-7, the full variable domain is NAGVMQNPRHLVRRRGQEARLRCSPMKGHSHVYWYRQLPEEGLKFMVYLQKENIIDESGMPKERFSAEFPKEGPSILRIQQVVRGDSAAYFCASSPQGLAYEQYFGPGTRLTVT.

The chain combines TRBV27 with TRBJ2-5; D gene unclear. The V end lost 7 bases, the J end lost 2 bases, and 11 bases lay between the germline ends. The CDR3 totals 13 residues. Germline V CDR1 and CDR2: MNHEY, SMNVEV (reference sequence). Written as DNA, the CDR3 is TGTGCCAGCAAAGCGCCCCCACAAGAGACCCAGTACTTC. Residues: CASKAPPQETQYF.

This clone was found many times. This rearrangement joins TRBV7-2 to TRBJ2-6, with no clear D. Trimming stripped 1 base from V and 2 bases from J, with 3 bases between. The CDR3 has 14 residues. Germline V gene data show CDR1 as SGHTA and CDR2 as FQGNSA. As DNA, the CDR3 is TGTGCCAGCAGCTTAGTCGCTGGGGCCAACGTCCTGACTTTC. It yields the protein CASSLVAGANVLTF.

This clone was found a few times. This chain's CDR3 is CASSPTSWGGRTDTQYF. CDR3 coding DNA: TGTGCCAGCTCACCTACCTCTTGGGGGGGGCGTACAGATACGCAGTATTTT. The chain joins TRBV18 to TRBJ2-3, with D possibly being TRBD2 (7 bases). Trimming left V 3 bases short and J 3 bases short, with 19 bases between. Germline CDR1 and CDR2: KGHSH and LQKENI. CDR3 length: 17 amino acids.

As DNA, the CDR3 is TGTGCCAGCAGAAGTCGGGGGGGGCCGACAGATACGCAGTATTTT. Amino acid sequence: CASRSRGGPTDTQYF. The chain combines TRBV7-9 with TRBJ2-3, with TRBD2 matching 8 bases. Trimming cost V 6 bases and J 3 bases; bases outside gene matches: 8. The germline V gene has CDR1 SEHNR and CDR2 FQNEAQ (reference sequence). This CDR3 region has 15 residues.

The chain carries TRBV12-5 and TRBJ2-1; 13 bases align to TRBD2. The trim removed 5 bases at V and 9 bases at J, leaving 4 bases unmatched. Germline V gives CDR1 LGHNT, CDR2 FRNRAP. The CDR3 loop spans 14 amino acids. The CDR3 here is CASGPRTSGGEQFF. The CDR3, as DNA: TGTGCTAGTGGTCCAAGGACTAGCGGGGGTGAGCAGTTCTTC.

This CDR3 reads CSVEATAYGYTF. CDR3 bases: TGCAGCGTTGAAGCGACAGCCTATGGCTACACCTTC. This rearrangement joins TRBV29-1 to TRBJ1-2; perhaps TRBD1 as D (5 bases). Trimming cost V 1 base and J 4 bases, with 7 bases left between them. Per the germline V gene, CDR1 is SQVTM and CDR2 is ANQGSEA. This CDR3 contains 12 residues. Full variable domain (rest looked up from reference TRBV29-1 and TRBJ1-2): SAVISQKPSRDICQRGTSLTIQCQVDSQVTMMFWYRQQPGQSLTLIATANQGSEATYESGFVIDKFPISRPNLTFSTLTVSNMSPEDSSIYLCSVEATAYGYTFGSGTRLTVV.

This clone was recorded a few times. The CDR3 sequence is CSVEDQSGQPQHF. Here the CDR3 DNA reads TGCAGCGTTGAAGATCAAAGCGGTCAGCCCCAGCATTTT. The rearrangement links TRBV29-1 to TRBJ1-5; unclear D gene. CDR1 and CDR2 (germline): SQVTM, ANQGSEA. The V gene lost 0 bases and the J gene lost 6 bases, with 9 bases spanning the gap. The CDR3 extends over 13 amino acids.

The DNA for the CDR3 is TGTGCCAGCACACTCCTAGCGGGGGGTATCGATGAGCAGTTCTTC. Translating it yields CASTLLAGGIDEQFF. The chain joins TRBV18 to TRBJ2-1, with 11 bases identical to TRBD2. CDR1 and CDR2 (germline): KGHSH, LQKENI. V trimming: 8 bases; J trimming: 8 bases; junction bases outside the gene matches: 11. The CDR3 covers 15 residues.

This clone was observed a few times. V is TRBV7-2 and J is TRBJ2-7; D possibly corresponds to TRBD1 (6 bases). The CDR3 is 15 residues long. CDR1 is SGHTA, CDR2 FQGNSA, per germline. Trimming removed 1 base at V and 2 bases at J, with 12 bases between. The CDR3 DNA follows: TGTGCCAGCAGCTTAGGTCAGGGGCCCCCCTACGAGCAGTACTTC. It specifies CASSLGQGPPYEQYF.

This clone came up a few times. The chain couples TRBV7-2 to TRBJ2-7, with D possibly matching TRBD1 (6 bases). V dropped 2 bases and J dropped 0 bases, with 11 bases sitting between them. Per the germline V gene, CDR1 is SGHTA and CDR2 is FQGNSA. The CDR3 extends over 15 amino acids. CDR3 DNA: TGTGCCAGCAGCTTATTCCAGGGGCTCTCCTACGAGCAGTACTTC. Translation gives CASSLFQGLSYEQYF.

This rearrangement joins TRBV7-8 to TRBJ2-7, with 7 bases aligning to TRBD1. The CDR3 has 15 amino acids. Germline loops: CDR1 SGHVS, CDR2 FQNEAQ. J lost 2 bases, V lost 1 base, and 5 bases had no gene match. The CDR3 DNA reads TGTGCCAGCAGCTTAGGACAGGGTAGGACCTACGAGCAGTACTTC. Translating it yields CASSLGQGRTYEQYF.